This TCR beta chain was retrieved from a study of human T cells and chemical hapten exposure. As to time point: patch test 3, about 24 weeks after DPC sensitization. Treatment here: therapeutic diphenylcyclopropenone sensitization with weekly scalp DPC. CDR1 and CDR2 from the germline V gene are MNHEY and SVGEGT. The CDR3 has 17 amino acids. V shed 2 bases and J shed 2 bases, with 15 bases lying between them. A single record per CDR3 protein comes from TCRdb applying MiXCR to the RACE reads. Seen here are 62,000 or so distinct CDR3 sequences, more than 9.5% observed once, and the top ten hold 2% to 3%.

The chain couples TRBV6-2 or TRBV6-3 to TRBJ2-2; D may be TRBD2 (6 bases). The source of this sequence is a woman in her 30s with alopecia areata. Some clones in this sample may be carry-over from other donors' samples. The sequencing used whole blood, collected in connection with sensitization to the hapten diphenylcyclopropenone (DPC). The CDR3 nucleotides are TGTGCCAGCAGTTACGCTATCCGGGACTTTAACACCGGGGAGCTGTTTTTT. As protein: CASSYAIRDFNTGELFF.